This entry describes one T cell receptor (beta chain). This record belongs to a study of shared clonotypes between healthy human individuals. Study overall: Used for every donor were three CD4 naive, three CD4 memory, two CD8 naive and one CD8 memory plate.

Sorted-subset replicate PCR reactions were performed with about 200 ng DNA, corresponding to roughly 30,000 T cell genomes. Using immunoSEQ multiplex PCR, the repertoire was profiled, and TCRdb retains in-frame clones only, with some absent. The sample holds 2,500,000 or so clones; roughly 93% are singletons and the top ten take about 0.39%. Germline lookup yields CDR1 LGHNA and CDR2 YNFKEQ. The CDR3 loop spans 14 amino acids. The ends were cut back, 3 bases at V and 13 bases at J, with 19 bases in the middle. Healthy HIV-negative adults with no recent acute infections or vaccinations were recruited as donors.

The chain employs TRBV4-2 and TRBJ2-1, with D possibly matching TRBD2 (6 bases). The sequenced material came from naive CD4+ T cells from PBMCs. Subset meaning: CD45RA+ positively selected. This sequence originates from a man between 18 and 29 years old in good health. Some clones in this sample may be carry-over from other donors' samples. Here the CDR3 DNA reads TGTGCCAGCAGCCAGGACGGGACTTTTAGCATACAGTTCTTC. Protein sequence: CASSQDGTFSIQFF.